This passage covers 21 T cell receptor beta chains from one sample sequenced in a study of shared clonotypes between healthy human individuals. Produced via immunoSEQ multiplex PCR; TCRdb's table is partial and in-frame only. The sample holds 1,400,000 or so clones, about 98.5% seen once. Sequenced: naive CD4+ T cells sorted from blood. Noted subset: CD45RA+ positively selected. These receptors were obtained from a man aged 25-45 years in good health.

V gene TRBV7-9 combines with J gene TRBJ2-3; D possibly corresponds to TRBD2 (5 bases). The CDR3 spans 11 residues. Germline V gene lookup returns CDR1 SEHNR and CDR2 FQNEAQ (reference sequence). Trimming stripped 5 bases from V and 8 bases from J, with 8 bases between. CDR3 DNA sequence: TGTGCCAGCAGCCTAAGCGGTACGCAGTATTTT. It encodes CASSLSGTQYF.

The chain uses TRBV28 and TRBJ2-7; TRBD1 aligns across 10 bases. The junction had 9 bases not matched to a gene; V was cut back by 7 bases and J by 3 bases. The V gene's germline CDR1 is MDHEN and CDR2 SYDVKM. The CDR3 is made up of 15 amino acids. CDR3 bases: TGTGCCAGCACCCAGACAGGGGGCGTAGACTACGAGCAGTACTTC. Amino acid sequence: CASTQTGGVDYEQYF.

V is TRBV5-5 and J is TRBJ2-3; 7 positions agree with TRBD1. Germline V gene data show CDR1 as SGHKS and CDR2 as YYEKEE (reference sequence). After removal of 1 base from V and 4 bases from J, the junction contained 9 bases not matched to a gene. The CDR3 is 16 residues long. The CDR3 spells CASSLWGQGQADTQYF. In nucleotides, the CDR3 is TGTGCCAGCAGCTTGTGGGGGCAAGGACAGGCAGATACGCAGTATTTT.

This clone was observed once. The CDR3 protein is CASSLDPGSWYNEQFF. The CDR3 DNA sequence: TGCGCCAGCAGCTTGGACCCAGGGAGTTGGTACAATGAGCAGTTCTTC. V usage is TRBV5-1 and J usage is TRBJ2-1, with D possibly called TRBD1 or TRBD2 (5 bases each). The CDR3 is 16 residues long. V lost 0 bases, J lost 4 bases, and 14 bases lay in between. CDR1 and CDR2 from the germline V gene are SGHRS and YFSETQ. Full variable domain (outside the CDR3, taken from reference TRBV5-1 and TRBJ2-1): KAGVTQTPRYLIKTRGQQVTLSCSPISGHRSVSWYQQTPGQGLQFLFEYFSETQRNKGNFPGRFSGRQFSNSRSEMNVSTLELGDSALYLCASSLDPGSWYNEQFFGPGTRLTVL.

The chain links TRBV9 to TRBJ2-1, with D unclear. The CDR3 is 15 residues long. The V gene lost 0 bases and the J gene lost 1 base, with 8 bases spanning the gap. Germline V gene sequence: CDR1 SGDLS, CDR2 YYNGEE. The CDR3 is CASSVGITSYNEQFF. DNA for the CDR3: TGTGCCAGCAGCGTAGGGATAACTTCCTACAATGAGCAGTTCTTC.

This chain connects TRBV7-9 to TRBJ2-7, with D perhaps TRBD1 (5 bases). The germline V gene encodes CDR1 SEHNR and CDR2 FQNEAQ (reference sequence). The V end lost 1 base, the J end lost 7 bases, and 14 bases lay between the germline ends. This CDR3 is built from 14 residues. The DNA for the CDR3 is TGTGCCAGCAGCTTAGGGGGCAGGGCTAGTGAGCAGTACTTC. Translation gives CASSLGGRASEQYF.

This chain connects TRBV6-1 to TRBJ2-2; D not resolved. Deletions cut 2 bases from V and 3 bases from J, with 4 bases between. Germline CDR1 MNHNS, CDR2 SASEGT. There are 13 residues in the CDR3. The CDR3 DNA sequence: TGTGCCAGCAGTGAACTTGACACCGGGGAGCTGTTTTTT. It codes for CASSELDTGELFF.

The genes are TRBV4-1 and TRBJ1-1; D possibly corresponds to TRBD1 (5 bases). The CDR3 length is 13 residues. V lost 0 bases and J lost 7, with 9 bases in between. Germline CDR1 and CDR2: MGHRA and YSYEKL. The CDR3 sequence: CASSQEEGIEAFF. The CDR3 region has the DNA TGCGCCAGCAGCCAAGAGGAGGGGATTGAAGCTTTCTTT.

The chain carries TRBV6-1 and TRBJ2-5, with 9 bases lining up with TRBD2. This CDR3 is built from 14 residues. Germline lookup yields CDR1 MNHNS and CDR2 SASEGT. V shed 3 bases, J shed 7 bases, and the junction held 6 bases outside the gene matches. The CDR3 sequence is CASSDGTSTGTQYF. For the CDR3, the DNA is TGTGCCAGCAGTGATGGGACTAGCACGGGGACCCAGTACTTC.

V gene TRBV19 combines with J gene TRBJ2-7, with D possibly matching TRBD2 (6 bases). V gave up 3 bases and J gave up 6 bases, with 18 bases separating them. This CDR3 contains 15 residues. Germline CDR1 reads LNHDA; CDR2 reads SQIVND (reference sequence). The CDR3 region is CASSIGPGERREQYF. CDR3 nucleotide sequence: TGTGCCAGTAGTATTGGACCGGGAGAGCGGCGCGAGCAGTACTTC.

In this sample, this clone turned up a few times. V is TRBV5-1 and J is TRBJ2-5, with D possibly being TRBD1 (5 bases). The germline V gene has CDR1 SGHRS and CDR2 YFSETQ. This CDR3 has 15 residues. V lost 0 bases, J lost 2 bases, and 11 bases lay in between. The chain's CDR3 is CASSLARAGQETQYF. As DNA, the CDR3 is TGCGCCAGCAGCTTGGCCAGGGCAGGACAAGAGACCCAGTACTTC.

This clone has just one count. One junction end does not reproduce the germline sequence, and a read error may be involved. The chain combines TRBV20-1 with TRBJ2-7; possibly TRBD1 or TRBD2 for D (5 bases each). CDR3 length: 9 residues. Germline V gene data show CDR1 as DFQATT and CDR2 as SNEGSKA (reference sequence). CDR3 sequence (DNA): TGCAGTGCTAGCGGGACCCAGCTCTTC. As protein: CSASGTQLF.

This clone has a single count. The V and J genes are TRBV19 and TRBJ1-4; D is possibly TRBD1 (6 bases). CDR3 length: 14 residues. Trimming shortened V by 8 bases and J by 1 base, and 11 bases separated the two germline ends. The germline CDR1 and CDR2 sequences are LNHDA and SQIVND (reference sequence). The CDR3: CASFEGGTNEKLFF. For the CDR3, the DNA is TGTGCCAGTTTTGAAGGGGGAACTAATGAAAAACTGTTTTTT.

V is TRBV14 and J is TRBJ2-5, with D perhaps matching TRBD1 or TRBD2 (6 bases each). The CDR3 consists of 13 residues. Germline lookup yields CDR1 SGHDN and CDR2 FVKESK. V was cut by 4 bases and J by 5 bases, with 11 bases left in between. The CDR3 DNA reads as TGTGCCAGCAGCCGTGGGGGGCACGAGACCCAGTACTTC. Amino acid sequence: CASSRGGHETQYF.

The chain joins TRBV5-1 to TRBJ1-1, with D possibly being TRBD1 (6 bases). The CDR3 runs 14 residues. The V end lost 7 bases, the J end lost 4 bases, and 17 bases lay between the germline ends. Germline V lookup: CDR1 SGHRS, CDR2 YFSETQ. CDR3 DNA: TGCGCCAGCCAAAAAGGACAGCGGTCCACTGAAGCTTTCTTT. Its protein product is CASQKGQRSTEAFF.

V and J are TRBV5-1 and TRBJ1-1; D is possibly TRBD1 (5 bases). Trimming pared 0 bases from V and 6 bases from J, leaving 15 bases between. The CDR3 is made up of 15 amino acids. Germline V gives CDR1 SGHRS, CDR2 YFSETQ. The DNA of the CDR3 is TGCGCCAGCAGCTTGGGGGTGGCACCGGGGGCTGAAGCTTTCTTT. Residues: CASSLGVAPGAEAFF.

V usage is TRBV5-1 and J usage is TRBJ1-1, with TRBD1 identical over 8 bases. V lost 3 bases to trimming and J lost 11 bases; unmatched junction nucleotides: 6. The germline CDR1 and CDR2 sequences are SGHRS and YFSETQ. The length of the CDR3 is 12 residues. The CDR3 nucleotides read TGCGCCAGCAGCTCACTGGACAGGGCGGCTTTCTTT. Its protein product is CASSSLDRAAFF.

The chain couples TRBV14 to TRBJ2-1, with a possible D match to TRBD2 (5 bases). V gave up 2 bases and J gave up 0 bases, with 8 bases separating them. The CDR3 spans 15 residues. Per the germline V gene, CDR1 is SGHDN and CDR2 is FVKESK. The CDR3 is CASSQRGYSYNEQFF. CDR3 DNA sequence: TGTGCCAGCAGCCAACGCGGGTACTCCTACAATGAGCAGTTCTTC.

The gene calls are TRBV6-6 and TRBJ2-1; 7 bases match TRBD2. This CDR3 comprises 15 residues. The V and J ends lost 10 bases and 2 bases, in that order; junction bases with no gene match: 11. Germline V gives CDR1 MNHNY, CDR2 SVGAGI (reference sequence). As DNA, the CDR3 is TGTGCCACCCTGGGGGGGAGCTTCCCCTACAATGAGCAGTTCTTC. It encodes CATLGGSFPYNEQFF.

This clone was picked up one time. J is TRBJ2-1 and V is TRBV7-8, with D unclear. Germline values: CDR1 SGHVS, CDR2 FQNEAQ. V lost 2 bases and J lost 8, with 16 bases in between. The CDR3 is 15 amino acids. CDR3 nucleotide sequence: TGTGCCAGCAGCTTACCTAGAGGCCCTGGGGATGAGCAGTTCTTC. Encoded protein: CASSLPRGPGDEQFF. Full variable domain (rest looked up from reference TRBV7-8 and TRBJ2-1): GAGVSQSPRYKVAKRGQDVALRCDPISGHVSLFWYQQALGQGPEFLTYFQNEAQLDKSGLPSDRFFAERPEGSVSTLKIQRTQQEDSAVYLCASSLPRGPGDEQFFGPGTRLTVL.

The chain is built from TRBV5-1 and TRBJ2-7; tentatively, D is TRBD1 (6 bases). The CDR3 extends over 16 amino acids. V was trimmed by 4 bases and J by 2 bases, leaving 19 bases between them. The germline V gene encodes CDR1 SGHRS and CDR2 YFSETQ. Here the CDR3 reads CASSRGGRDTTYEQYF. The CDR3 DNA sequence: TGCGCCAGCAGCAGAGGAGGCCGGGACACCACCTACGAGCAGTACTTC.